The entry below describes one T cell receptor (beta chain). Its cognate antigen has yet to be identified. No much larger clone is present one base from it, and per-base qualities are unavailable. To prepare the library, the immunoSEQ multiplex PCR assay was applied. Drawn from immuneACCESS, this table holds only the in-frame rearrangements with V and J called that TCRdb kept. Clones are partly lost; checked studies trace under half to an unresolved V gene and leave the rest unexplained. In this sample the table shows about 82,000 clones, approximately 79% of which occur a single time. The ten largest clones take up over 11% of the sample. These data are taken from a study of radiotherapy plus CTLA-4 blockade in lung cancer (dated by TCRdb to about 2018). In terms of the full investigation: Objective responses were observed in more than 15% of enrolled patients, and disease control was achieved in 25% to 40%.

What the research found in general, with its limitations: Early dynamic changes in blood T cell clones, together with increased serum interferon-beta after radiation, were reported as the strongest predictors of response. After treatment with radiotherapy and ipilimumab, TCR clones that came from tumors expanded in the peripheral blood.

The CDR3 measures 15 amino acids from cysteine to phenylalanine. Only the CDR3 portion is preserved as DNA: 45 bases, with reading frame beginning at the first base. The junction shows trimming of 1 base on V and 4 bases on J, and the gene matches do not reach 2 bases of it. Based on the germline V gene (reference sequence), the CDR1 and CDR2 sequences are SEHNR and FQNEAQ. In this study, focal radiation therapy paired with CTLA-4 blockade (ipilimumab) was tested in patients who had chemo-refractory metastatic non-small-cell lung cancer. The receptor was derived from a human donor with non-small cell lung cancer that progressed on radiotherapy plus ipilimumab. This specimen consisted of peripheral blood, obtained from a patient treated with radiotherapy plus ipilimumab. Rearrangement joined TRBV7-9 to TRBJ2-5, with 11 bases matching TRBD2. The DNA reads as follows: TGTGCCAGCAGCTTAGATACTAGCGGGGGAGAGACCCAGTACTTC. Its protein product is CASSLDTSGGETQYF.